Listed below are T cell receptor beta chains from one sample, sequenced in a study of cytomegalovirus exposure and HLA in healthy donors. Here immunoSEQ multiplex PCR was the method, and the copy in TCRdb shows in-frame clones only, minus some. The sample yields 130,000 or so clones, 75% to 85% seen once. The source material was PBMCs. The receptor source for this set is a woman aged 40 to 50 in good health and CMV-seronegative. CDR3s include the opening cysteine and the closing phenylalanine or tryptophan. The D gene is left open where the match is weak. Clone size is not always given. Where it is, it says once, few, many or a class for expanded clones.

>-|TRBJ1-6|TRBV7-9|-
CASSGGGYNSPLHF
TGTGCCAGCAGCGGGGGGGGCTATAATTCACCCCTCCACTTT
>-|TRBJ2-3|TRBV29-1|-
CSVVAADTQYF
TGCAGCGTTGTGGCCGCAGATACGCAGTATTTT
>-|TRBJ1-3|TRBV5-1|-
CASSMQGGNTIYF
TGCGCCAGCAGTATGCAGGGTGGAAACACCATATATTTT
>TRBD1|TRBJ1-1|TRBV19|-
CASREGTGGQGGTEAFF
TGTGCCAGTAGAGAAGGGACAGGGGGACAAGGGGGCACTGAAGCTTTCTTT
>TRBD1|TRBJ1-2|TRBV19|-
CASSGTGVDGYTF
TGTGCCAGTAGCGGGACAGGGGTGGATGGCTACACCTTC
>-|TRBJ1-1|TRBV20-1|-
CSTQGYSEAFF
TGCAGTACGCAGGGTTATAGTGAAGCTTTCTTT
>-|TRBJ2-3|TRBV11-2|-
CASSDRFGGRHTDTQYF
TGTGCCAGCAGCGACCGCTTCGGAGGGCGGCACACAGATACGCAGTATTTT
>-|TRBJ1-1|TRBV2|-
CASKGGGHNTEAFF
TGTGCCAGCAAAGGGGGGGGCCACAACACTGAAGCTTTCTTT
>-|TRBJ1-4|TRBV7-9|once
CSSTPLESSLFF
TGTTCCAGCACCCCCCTTGAGAGTTCACTGTTTTTT
>-|TRBJ1-1|TRBV5-6|-
CASSLVGRGNTEAFF
TGTGCCAGCAGCTTGGTGGGCAGGGGGAACACTGAAGCTTTCTTT
>-|TRBJ1-2|TRBV6-5|few
CASTLGQGSGYTF
TGTGCCAGCACCCTCGGGCAGGGAAGTGGCTACACCTTC
>-|TRBJ2-1|TRBV5-1|-
CASSLGGGFPNEQFF
TGCGCCAGCAGCTTGGGGGGGGGCTTCCCCAATGAGCAGTTCTTC
>-|TRBJ2-7|TRBV9|-
CASSPRTGLSSYEQYF
TGTGCCAGCAGCCCCAGGACGGGACTCAGCTCCTACGAGCAGTACTTC
>-|TRBJ2-5|TRBV15|-
CATSISRTQYF
TGTGCCACCAGCATTAGTAGGACCCAGTACTTC
>-|TRBJ2-5|TRBV29-1|-
CSVGPQETQYF
TGCAGCGTTGGGCCCCAAGAGACCCAGTACTTC
>TRBD1|TRBJ2-7|TRBV4-1|-
CASSQTTGATYEQYF
TGCGCCAGCAGCCAAACGACAGGGGCTACCTACGAGCAGTACTTC
>TRBD2|TRBJ2-3|TRBV4-2|-
CASSTRLAGITDTQYF
TGTGCCAGCAGCACCCGACTAGCGGGGATCACAGATACGCAGTATTTT
>TRBD1|TRBJ2-2|TRBV5-6|-
CASSRGQGMNTGELFF
TGTGCCAGCAGCAGGGGACAGGGAATGAATACCGGGGAGCTGTTTTTT
>-|TRBJ1-1|TRBV27|-
CASSIKPPRNTEAFF
TGTGCCAGCAGTATTAAACCCCCGAGGAACACTGAAGCTTTCTTT